These 22 T cell receptor beta chains share one sample of origin, sequenced in a study of blood T cell repertoires in COVID-19. TCRdb's copy holds only in-frame clones and misses some; the assay was immunoSEQ multiplex PCR. The data show fewer than 500,000 clones, about 89% seen once. The material sequenced was peripheral blood. Source of these receptors: a woman in her twenties or thirties with acute or convalescent COVID-19.

A single count supports this clone. The gene calls are TRBV7-3 and TRBJ2-7, with a possible D match to TRBD2 (6 bases). This CDR3 is built from 15 residues. The germline V and J ends were trimmed by 5 bases and 4 bases, with 18 bases remaining between them. The germline V gene encodes CDR1 SGHTA and CDR2 FQGTGA. The CDR3 DNA follows: TGTGCCAGCAGCCCACGGGCGGGGCAGGGATACGAGCAGTACTTC. Amino acids: CASSPRAGQGYEQYF.

V and J are TRBV5-5 and TRBJ2-1, with TRBD2 matching over 16 bases. Germline V gene data show CDR1 as SGHKS and CDR2 as YYEKEE (reference sequence). CDR3 length: 18 amino acids. Trimming cost V 0 bases and J 8 bases; bases outside gene matches: 8. The CDR3 protein is CASSLEGLAGGPFYEQFF. Written as DNA, the CDR3 is TGTGCCAGCAGCTTGGAGGGACTAGCGGGGGGGCCATTTTATGAGCAGTTCTTC.

The genes are TRBV5-6 and TRBJ2-7; D not certain. The CDR3 has 14 amino acids. In germline, CDR1 is SGHDT, CDR2 YYEEEE. V lost 0 bases to trimming and J lost 0 bases, with 7 bases between them. The CDR3 sequence is CASSLDDNSYEQYF. The CDR3 nucleotides are TGTGCCAGCAGCTTGGATGACAACTCCTACGAGCAGTACTTC. Using reference TRBV5-6 and TRBJ2-7 for the parts outside the CDR3, the full variable domain is DAGVTQSPTHLIKTRGQQVTLRCSPKSGHDTVSWYQQALGQGPQFIFQYYEEEERQRGNFPDRFSGHQFPNYSSELNVNALLLGDSALYLCASSLDDNSYEQYFGPGTRLTVT.

The CDR3: CAISPSGGYNEQFF. Written as DNA, the CDR3 is TGTGCCATCAGTCCTAGCGGGGGGTACAATGAGCAGTTCTTC. The genes are TRBV10-3 and TRBJ2-1; 11 bases line up with TRBD2. The V and J ends lost 5 bases and 4 bases, in that order; junction bases with no gene match: 1. This CDR3 spans 14 amino acids. Germline lookup yields CDR1 ENHRY and CDR2 SYGVKD.

The rearrangement links TRBV4-1 to TRBJ2-1, with no clear D. This CDR3 has 14 residues. With 1 base removed from V and 5 bases from J, the gap between germline ends came to 9 bases. Germline CDR1 MGHRA, CDR2 YSYEKL. CDR3 sequence reads: CASSQGTYNNEQFF. CDR3 bases: TGCGCCAGCAGCCAAGGAACCTATAACAATGAGCAGTTCTTC.

V gene TRBV5-1 combines with J gene TRBJ2-2; weak D call: TRBD1 (6 bases). Trimming removed 4 bases at V and 4 bases at J, with 17 bases between. Germline CDR1 reads SGHRS; CDR2 reads YFSETQ. The CDR3 covers 16 residues. The CDR3 spells CASSLRTTGITGELFF. The CDR3 nucleotides are TGCGCCAGCAGCCTCCGAACTACAGGGATCACCGGGGAGCTGTTTTTT.

The CDR3 sequence is CAWMEEGVHEQYF. CDR3 nucleotide sequence: TGTGCCTGGATGGAGGAGGGAGTCCACGAGCAGTACTTC. The V and J genes are TRBV30 and TRBJ2-7; the D gene is possibly TRBD2 (6 bases). The germline V gene has CDR1 GTSNPN and CDR2 SVGIG (reference sequence). CDR3 length equals 13 residues. The V gene lost 4 bases and the J gene lost 5 bases, with 15 bases spanning the gap.

The chain carries TRBV7-2 and TRBJ2-1, with 8 bases lining up with TRBD2. V lost 0 bases to trimming and J lost 5 bases; unmatched junction nucleotides: 3. Germline assignment: CDR1 SGHTA and CDR2 FQGNSA. The CDR3 covers 15 residues. The CDR3 sequence is CASSLAGTSHNEQFF. The CDR3, as DNA: TGTGCCAGCAGCTTAGCCGGGACTAGTCACAATGAGCAGTTCTTC.

The J gene is TRBJ1-4, the V gene TRBV5-1; the D gene is possibly TRBD1 (6 bases). The V end was cut by 2 bases, the J end by 8 bases, with 13 bases between. This CDR3 region has 14 residues. The germline V gene encodes CDR1 SGHRS and CDR2 YFSETQ. CDR3 amino acids: CASSFQGNQEKLFF. The CDR3 bases are TGCGCCAGCAGCTTTCAGGGGAATCAAGAAAAACTGTTTTTT.

The chain is built from TRBV14 and TRBJ2-7, with 7 nucleotides matching TRBD2. The CDR3 runs to 13 residues. V dropped 4 bases and J dropped 6; count of bases not matched to a gene: 6. Germline loops: CDR1 SGHDN, CDR2 FVKESK. In DNA form, the CDR3 reads TGTGCCAGCAGCCTCATTTGGGGGGGCGAGCAGTACTTC. Amino acid sequence: CASSLIWGGEQYF.

V gene TRBV24-1 combines with J gene TRBJ2-7; D may be TRBD2 (6 bases). Germline loops: CDR1 KGHDR, CDR2 SFDVKD. CDR3 length equals 14 residues. Trimming pared 5 bases from V and 2 bases from J, leaving 12 bases between. CDR3 DNA: TGTGCCACCAGTGGGGGCGGAGGGGCCTACGAGCAGTACTTC. Translated: CATSGGGGAYEQYF.

This clone was counted a single time. The V gene is TRBV3-1 (or the pseudogene TRBV3-2), the J gene TRBJ2-2, with 8 bases matching TRBD1. The CDR3 totals 16 residues. The germline gives CDR1 LGHDT, CDR2 YNNKEL (reference sequence). Trimming cost V 2 bases and J 3 bases; bases outside gene matches: 5. The CDR3 sequence: CASSQINRGYTGELFF. CDR3 nucleotides: TGTGCCAGCAGCCAAATAAACAGGGGGTACACCGGGGAGCTGTTTTTT.

The rearrangement uses TRBV6-6 and TRBJ2-5, with D uncertain. Germline V gene data show CDR1 as MNHNY and CDR2 as SVGAGI (reference sequence). Trimming cost V 0 bases and J 7 bases, with 6 bases left between them. This CDR3 is 12 amino acids long. CDR3 loop: CASSYSEVTQYF. The CDR3 coding sequence is TGTGCCAGCAGTTACTCAGAGGTGACCCAGTACTTC.

V usage is TRBV9 and J usage is TRBJ2-5; 10 bases align to TRBD2. The length of the CDR3 is 16 residues. Germline CDR1 is SGDLS and CDR2 is YYNGEE. V lost 3 bases, J lost 5 bases, and 10 bases stayed unmatched. The CDR3 protein is CASSGTPLAGVETQYF. The CDR3 nucleotides read TGTGCCAGCAGCGGAACGCCGCTAGCGGGGGTCGAGACCCAGTACTTC.

This rearrangement joins TRBV18 to TRBJ2-6; tentative D call: TRBD1 (6 bases). Germline values: CDR1 KGHSH, CDR2 LQKENI. The length of the CDR3 is 18 residues. V was cut by 1 base and J by 0 bases, with 13 bases left in between. CDR3 loop: CASSPQPGHVSGANVLTF. CDR3 in DNA: TGTGCCAGCTCACCACAACCGGGACATGTCTCTGGGGCCAACGTCCTGACTTTC.

The V call is TRBV4-1, the J call TRBJ1-2, with 10 bases identical to TRBD1. The germline V gene has CDR1 MGHRA and CDR2 YSYEKL. The CDR3 runs 18 residues. With V trimmed by 4 bases and J by 8 bases, 19 bases remained unmatched. The CDR3 DNA reads as TGCGCCAGCAGCCGGATGCCTGGGACAGGGGTCCCGGGGGGAGGCTACACCTTC. It yields the protein CASSRMPGTGVPGGGYTF.

The CDR3 is CASSPDRRQETQYF. DNA for the CDR3: TGTGCCAGCAGCCCGGACAGACGGCAAGAGACCCAGTACTTC. V usage is TRBV5-4 and J usage is TRBJ2-5; D may be TRBD1 (6 bases). The V gene lost 4 bases and the J gene lost 2 bases, with 12 bases spanning the gap. Germline-derived CDR1 and CDR2 are SGHNT and YYREEE (reference sequence). CDR3 size: 14 residues.

This rearrangement joins TRBV6-6 to TRBJ2-7, with D perhaps TRBD2 (5 bases). Germline V lookup: CDR1 MNHNY, CDR2 SVGAGI (reference sequence). This CDR3 comprises 13 residues. Trimming removed 6 bases from V and 2 bases from J, with 11 bases in between. The CDR3 protein is CASRDFGAYEQYF. The CDR3 DNA reads TGTGCCAGCAGGGACTTTGGGGCCTACGAGCAGTACTTC.

This clone was counted a few times. The chain has TRBV20-1 and TRBJ1-2, with D perhaps TRBD1 (6 bases). This CDR3 spans 11 amino acids. Germline CDR1 and CDR2: DFQATT and SNEGSKA (reference sequence). Trimming removed 4 bases at V and 7 bases at J, with 10 bases between. The CDR3 reads CSANTGSGYTF. The CDR3 DNA follows: TGCAGTGCTAATACAGGGAGTGGCTACACCTTC.

The chain recombines TRBV4-2 with TRBJ2-5; D remains unclear. Trimming stripped 1 base from V and 5 bases from J, with 11 bases between. The CDR3 spans 14 residues. Germline loops: CDR1 LGHNA, CDR2 YNFKEQ. CDR3 nucleotides: TGTGCCAGCAGCCAAGTAGGTGGTAGCGAGACCCAGTACTTC. Protein sequence: CASSQVGGSETQYF.

This chain connects TRBV6-5 to TRBJ2-1; 12 positions match TRBD2. This CDR3 has 14 amino acids. V gave up 4 bases and J gave up 12 bases; unmatched junction bases: 7. The V gene's germline CDR1 is MNHEY and CDR2 SVGAGI. The CDR3 nucleotides are TGTGCCAGCAGTTCTGGACTAGCGGGGTGGTGGCAGTTCTTC. Residues: CASSSGLAGWWQFF.

The rearrangement uses TRBV6-1 and TRBJ2-2, with 8 bases fitting TRBD2. CDR1 is MNHNS, CDR2 SASEGT, per germline. Trimming at V came to 0 bases and at J to 4 bases, leaving 4 bases not matched to a gene. This CDR3 has 16 amino acids. The CDR3 loop reads CASSEAGLAGTGELFF. CDR3 DNA sequence: TGTGCCAGCAGTGAAGCCGGGCTAGCGGGCACCGGGGAGCTGTTTTTT.